These 29 T cell receptor beta chains originate from one sample sequenced in a study of blood T cell repertoires in COVID-19. The assay was immunoSEQ multiplex PCR, and TCRdb's table has in-frame clones only and misses some. Of tens of thousands of clones in the sample, about 90% were seen once. Sequencing was performed on peripheral blood. All receptors come from a human donor in a cohort sampled during active COVID-19.

The gene calls are TRBV18 and TRBJ2-1, with 7 bases aligning to TRBD1. Germline V gene lookup returns CDR1 KGHSH and CDR2 LQKENI. V was pared by 3 bases and J by 4 bases, with 6 bases of the junction left unmatched. The CDR3 extends over 15 amino acids. The CDR3: CASSPRTGSYNEQFF. DNA of the CDR3: TGTGCCAGCTCACCCCGGACAGGTTCTTACAATGAGCAGTTCTTC.

This chain uses TRBV12-3 or TRBV12-4 with TRBJ1-4, with TRBD1 matching 9 bases. CDR3 length: 13 amino acids. V lost 5 bases to trimming and J lost 8 bases; unmatched junction nucleotides: 3. The CDR3 reads CASSDRGLEKLFF. The CDR3 region has the DNA TGTGCCAGCAGTGACAGGGGGTTGGAAAAACTGTTTTTT.

The V call is TRBV13, the J call TRBJ2-7, with D possibly TRBD2 on 6 matching bases. The V and J ends lost 2 bases and 2 bases respectively, with 10 bases between them. The CDR3 covers 14 residues. Per the germline V gene, CDR1 is PRHDT and CDR2 is FYEKMQ (reference sequence). CDR3 nucleotides: TGTGCCAGCAGCTTATTGGGGGAGGCCTACGAGCAGTACTTC. The encoded protein is CASSLLGEAYEQYF.

This clone was observed a single time. The chain carries TRBV4-1 and TRBJ2-5; 7 bases agree with TRBD2. CDR1 is MGHRA and CDR2 is YSYEKL in the germline V gene. With 1 base clipped from V and 4 bases from J, the junction kept 0 bases outside the gene matches. There are 13 residues in the CDR3. This CDR3 reads CASSQVAGETQYF. CDR3 DNA: TGCGCCAGCAGCCAAGTAGCGGGAGAGACCCAGTACTTC.

V gene TRBV27 combines with J gene TRBJ2-7; 11 bases match TRBD2. The CDR3 totals 14 residues. In germline, CDR1 is MNHEY, CDR2 SMNVEV (reference sequence). Trimming at V came to 5 bases and at J to 4 bases, leaving 4 bases not matched to a gene. The CDR3 protein is CASSHSGRGYEQYF. CDR3 bases: TGTGCCAGCAGTCATAGCGGGAGGGGTTACGAGCAGTACTTC.

The CDR3 bases are TGTGCCAGCAGCTTAAAGCTCGTTCACTCTGGAAACACCATATATTTT. It is translated as CASSLKLVHSGNTIYF. The chain recombines TRBV11-3 with TRBJ1-3, with no clear D. Germline CDR1 is SGHNT and CDR2 is YENEEA. The CDR3 length is 16 residues. V dropped 2 bases and J dropped 0 bases, with 11 bases sitting between them.

This clone was detected once. The chain links TRBV28 to TRBJ2-7; possible D gene TRBD1, 8 bases. The V gene's germline CDR1 is MDHEN and CDR2 SYDVKM. The length of the CDR3 is 15 residues. The ends were cut back, 8 bases at V and 0 bases at J, with 17 bases in the middle. CDR3 in amino acids: CASGGAGQASYEQYF. The CDR3 DNA reads as TGTGCCAGCGGGGGGGCGGGACAGGCCTCCTACGAGCAGTACTTC.

The V and J genes are TRBV2 and TRBJ2-1, with D uncertain. This CDR3 region has 13 residues. Germline assignment: CDR1 SNHLY and CDR2 FYNNEI. V was clipped by 3 bases and J by 5 bases, with 8 bases between them. The CDR3 coding sequence is TGTGCCAGCAGTGAGAGCAGGCACAATGAGCAGTTCTTC. It translates to CASSESRHNEQFF. Complete variable domain (other parts from reference TRBV2 and TRBJ2-1): EPEVTQTPSHQVTQMGQEVILRCVPISNHLYFYWYRQILGQKVEFLVSFYNNEISEKSEIFDDQFSVERPDGSNFTLKIRSTKLEDSAMYFCASSESRHNEQFFGPGTRLTVL.

This chain connects TRBV18 to TRBJ2-7; TRBD2 matches at 10 bases. This CDR3 is 16 amino acids long. The germline gives CDR1 KGHSH, CDR2 LQKENI. V lost 0 bases and J lost 6; bases outside the gene matches: 8. This chain's CDR3 is CASSPPGLAGVGEQYF. CDR3 coding DNA: TGTGCCAGCTCACCACCGGGGCTAGCGGGAGTTGGCGAGCAGTACTTC. Using reference TRBV18 and TRBJ2-7 for the parts outside the CDR3, the full variable domain is NAGVMQNPRHLVRRRGQEARLRCSPMKGHSHVYWYRQLPEEGLKFMVYLQKENIIDESGMPKERFSAEFPKEGPSILRIQQVVRGDSAAYFCASSPPGLAGVGEQYFGPGTRLTVT.

In nucleotides, the CDR3 is TGTGCCAGCAGCCGGACTAGCGGGAGCCTCAATGAGCAGTTCTTC. Translation: CASSRTSGSLNEQFF. The rearrangement uses TRBV6-5 and TRBJ2-1; 13 positions agree with TRBD2. The CDR3 is 15 residues long. V lost 6 bases and J lost 6; bases outside the gene matches: 5. Germline V CDR1 and CDR2: MNHEY, SVGAGI.

The chain uses TRBV2 and TRBJ1-5; D uncertain. This CDR3 is built from 11 residues. CDR1 SNHLY and CDR2 FYNNEI come from the germline V gene. Trimming took off 6 bases at V and 4 bases at J, with 4 bases between the two ends. In DNA, the CDR3 is TGTGCCAGCAGGCTAAATCAGCCCCAGCATTTT. Residues: CASRLNQPQHF.

The chain joins TRBV9 to TRBJ2-1; 11 bases align to TRBD2. The CDR3 contains 15 residues. The V gene's germline CDR1 is SGDLS and CDR2 YYNGEE. The ends lost 0 bases at V and 6 bases at J; junction bases unmatched: 2. The CDR3 bases are TGTGCCAGCAGCGTAGCGGGGACTAGCGGCAATGAGCAGTTCTTC. It yields the protein CASSVAGTSGNEQFF.

The chain carries TRBV28 and TRBJ2-4, with D tentatively TRBD1 (5 bases). V shed 2 bases and J shed 1 base, with 12 bases lying between them. This CDR3 contains 16 residues. CDR1 is MDHEN, CDR2 SYDVKM, per germline. The CDR3 sequence: CASSLGAQGAKNIQYF. The CDR3, as DNA: TGTGCCAGCAGTTTAGGGGCCCAAGGGGCCAAAAACATTCAGTACTTC.

By sample fraction, this clone is medium-sized. J is TRBJ2-2 and V is TRBV7-8; D gene ambiguous. The germline V gene has CDR1 SGHVS and CDR2 FQNEAQ. The CDR3 has 16 residues. Trimming pared 0 bases from V and 0 bases from J, leaving 8 bases between. DNA for the CDR3: TGTGCCAGCAGCTTAGCCCGGGTCTCGAACACCGGGGAGCTGTTTTTT. Encoded protein: CASSLARVSNTGELFF.

This chain links TRBV27 with TRBJ1-2, with TRBD1 matching over 7 bases. Germline assignment: CDR1 MNHEY and CDR2 SMNVEV (reference sequence). V lost 5 bases and J lost 4; bases outside the gene matches: 10. The CDR3 loop spans 15 amino acids. In nucleotides, the CDR3 is TGTGCCAGCAGTGGATGGCAGGGGGGAAGCTATGGCTACACCTTC. This sequence encodes CASSGWQGGSYGYTF.

The J gene is TRBJ1-5, the V gene TRBV28, with a weak D call TRBD1 (5 bases). V was cut by 5 bases and J by 2 bases, with 13 bases left in between. CDR1 is MDHEN, CDR2 SYDVKM, per germline. The CDR3 is made up of 15 amino acids. CDR3 bases: TGTGCCAGCAGTGGGGGGGACTCGGGCAATCAGCCCCAGCATTTT. Translation: CASSGGDSGNQPQHF.

The chain recombines TRBV28 with TRBJ2-1, with TRBD2 matching over 16 bases. The CDR3 sequence is 20 residues long. Germline V gives CDR1 MDHEN, CDR2 SYDVKM. Unmatched junction bases numbered 11, after V lost 6 bases and J lost 0 bases. CDR3 DNA: TGTGCCAGCAGCCCCCCCGGGACTAGCGGGAGGGCGGGCTCCTACAATGAGCAGTTCTTC. Residues: CASSPPGTSGRAGSYNEQFF. Full variable domain (outside the CDR3, taken from reference TRBV28 and TRBJ2-1): DVKVTQSSRYLVKRTGEKVFLECVQDMDHENMFWYRQDPGLGLRLIYFSYDVKMKEKGDIPEGYSVSREKKERFSLILESASTNQTSMYLCASSPPGTSGRAGSYNEQFFGPGTRLTVL.

The genes are TRBV5-1 and TRBJ2-2; 12 nucleotides match TRBD2. With V trimmed by 4 bases and J by 0 bases, 7 bases remained unmatched. The CDR3 length is 18 residues. The germline V gene has CDR1 SGHRS and CDR2 YFSETQ. DNA for the CDR3: TGCGCCAGCAGCGGACTAGCGGGATTCTACGCGAACACCGGGGAGCTGTTTTTT. Protein: CASSGLAGFYANTGELFF.

This chain joins TRBV18 and TRBJ2-5; 9 bases agree with TRBD2. J was trimmed by 3 bases and V by 5 bases; bases with no gene match: 13. The CDR3 has 17 residues. Germline values: CDR1 KGHSH, CDR2 LQKENI. CDR3 in DNA: TGTGCCAGCTCATCCTTAGGCGCGGGAGGGAGTAAAGAGACCCAGTACTTC. This codes for CASSSLGAGGSKETQYF.

This sequence joins TRBV4-1 and TRBJ1-4; D is uncertain. CDR1 MGHRA and CDR2 YSYEKL come from the germline V gene. There are 15 residues in the CDR3. Trimming shortened V by 0 bases and J by 4 bases, and 9 bases separated the two germline ends. The chain's CDR3 is CASSQDVAGNEKLFF. The CDR3, as DNA: TGCGCCAGCAGCCAAGATGTGGCGGGTAATGAAAAACTGTTTTTT.

This chain connects TRBV9 to TRBJ1-5; possible D gene TRBD1, 5 bases. CDR1 SGDLS and CDR2 YYNGEE come from the germline V gene. The germline V and J ends were trimmed by 0 bases and 6 bases, with 10 bases remaining between them. CDR3 length: 14 amino acids. The CDR3 here is CASSVGGVTQPQHF. DNA of the CDR3: TGTGCCAGCAGCGTAGGGGGGGTTACTCAGCCCCAGCATTTT.

The chain joins TRBV25-1 to TRBJ1-2, with D maybe TRBD1 (5 bases). Germline V CDR1 and CDR2: MGHDK, SYGVNS. Deletions cut 4 bases from V and 4 bases from J, with 13 bases between. CDR3 length: 14 residues. CDR3 DNA sequence: TGTGCCAGCAGTGTCAATTCAGGGCCCTATGGCTACACCTTC. Protein product: CASSVNSGPYGYTF.

The V call is TRBV27, the J call TRBJ2-7; 13 bases line up with TRBD2. Trimming took 5 bases from V and 5 from J; bases not matched to a gene: 3. The CDR3 covers 14 residues. CDR1 and CDR2 (germline): MNHEY, SMNVEV (reference sequence). The CDR3 sequence: CASSPTSGGDEQYF. The CDR3 DNA is TGTGCCAGCAGTCCTACTAGCGGGGGGGACGAGCAGTACTTC.

The chain couples TRBV11-2 to TRBJ2-5, with D possibly TRBD2 on 5 matching bases. Trimming removed 3 bases at V and 1 base at J, with 12 bases between. The CDR3 is 15 amino acids. Germline lookup yields CDR1 SGHAT and CDR2 FQNNGV. CDR3 sequence: CASSFTSGIQETQYF. The CDR3 DNA sequence: TGTGCCAGCAGCTTTACTTCCGGGATCCAAGAGACCCAGTACTTC.

The V call is TRBV30, the J call TRBJ2-3; TRBD2 matches 9 bases. J lost 1 base, V lost 5 bases, and 13 bases had no gene match. The CDR3 consists of 17 residues. Germline V gene data show CDR1 as GTSNPN and CDR2 as SVGIG (reference sequence). In nucleotides, the CDR3 is TGTGCCTGGGGGATCGACCCGACTAGCGGCCGCACAGATACGCAGTATTTT. This gives the protein CAWGIDPTSGRTDTQYF.

The J gene is TRBJ1-4, the V gene TRBV3-1 (or the pseudogene TRBV3-2); 7 bases align to TRBD1. The germline V gene encodes CDR1 LGHDT and CDR2 YNNKEL (reference sequence). J was trimmed by 4 bases and V by 3 bases; bases with no gene match: 8. The CDR3 spans 16 residues. The CDR3 coding sequence is TGTGCCAGCAGCCATCTCACCGGGACAGATAATGAAAAACTGTTTTTT. Protein sequence: CASSHLTGTDNEKLFF.

The chain is built from TRBV28 and TRBJ2-3, with a possible D match to TRBD2 (6 bases). This CDR3 is built from 14 residues. Germline-derived CDR1 and CDR2 are MDHEN and SYDVKM. Trimming took off 7 bases at V and 0 bases at J, with 11 bases between the two ends. The CDR3 region is CASTRDSSTDTQYF. CDR3 coding DNA: TGTGCCAGCACAAGGGACTCCAGCACAGATACGCAGTATTTT.

This clone was seen a few times. This rearrangement joins TRBV3-1 (or the pseudogene TRBV3-2) to TRBJ2-5; tentatively, D is TRBD2 (6 bases). This CDR3 region has 15 residues. The germline gives CDR1 LGHDT, CDR2 YNNKEL (reference sequence). The V gene lost 0 bases and the J gene lost 4 bases, with 12 bases spanning the gap. CDR3: CASSQDLKRVETQYF. The CDR3 coding sequence is TGTGCCAGCAGCCAAGATCTGAAGCGGGTAGAGACCCAGTACTTC.

The rearrangement joins TRBV19 to TRBJ2-6; no definite D call. Germline CDR1 and CDR2: LNHDA and SQIVND (reference sequence). This CDR3 comprises 15 residues. Deletions cut 4 bases from V and 0 bases from J, with 7 bases between. The CDR3 region has the DNA TGTGCCAGTAGTACTCGGTTCTCTGGGGCCAACGTCCTGACTTTC. Residues: CASSTRFSGANVLTF.